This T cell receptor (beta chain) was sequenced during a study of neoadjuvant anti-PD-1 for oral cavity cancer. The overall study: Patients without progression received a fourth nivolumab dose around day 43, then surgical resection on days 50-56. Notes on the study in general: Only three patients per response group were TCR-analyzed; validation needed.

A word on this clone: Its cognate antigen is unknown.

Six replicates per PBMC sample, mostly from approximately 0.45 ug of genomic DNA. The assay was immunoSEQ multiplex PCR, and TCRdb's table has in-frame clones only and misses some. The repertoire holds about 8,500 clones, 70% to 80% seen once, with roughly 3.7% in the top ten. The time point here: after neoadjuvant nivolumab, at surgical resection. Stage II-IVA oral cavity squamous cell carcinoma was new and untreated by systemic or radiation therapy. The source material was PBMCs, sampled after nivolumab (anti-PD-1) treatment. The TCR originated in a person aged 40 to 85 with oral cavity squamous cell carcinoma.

The chain's CDR3 is CASSLDPGQINEKLFF. CDR3 sequence (DNA): TGCGCCAGCAGCCTGGATCCGGGACAGATAAATGAAAAACTGTTTTTT. The chain joins TRBV5-1 to TRBJ1-4; 7 nucleotides align to TRBD1. V lost 4 bases to trimming and J lost 5 bases; unmatched junction nucleotides: 11. Per germline, CDR1 SGHRS and CDR2 YFSETQ. The CDR3 spans 16 residues.